This entry is about one T cell receptor (beta chain). These data belong to a study of cytomegalovirus exposure and HLA in healthy donors. Primers for the PCR totalled 60 Vbeta and 13 Jbeta. The table came from immunoSEQ multiplex PCR; TCRdb's copy has only in-frame clones and leaves some out. The profile shows 130,000 or so clones, approximately 80% of them singletons. V shed 7 bases and J 2 bases; nucleotides not matched to a gene: 4. The CDR3 length is 14 residues. Germline CDR1 reads MNHNS; CDR2 reads SASEGT. Among the donors, all were healthy bone marrow donors. The origin of this receptor is a young woman in good health and CMV-seropositive. Material for sequencing was PBMCs. This chain connects TRBV6-1 to TRBJ2-1, with TRBD2 matching over 8 bases. In nucleotides, the CDR3 is TGTGCCAGCAAGCGGGGGTCTCCCTACAATGAGCAGTTCTTC. The encoded protein is CASKRGSPYNEQFF.